The rows below give T cell receptor beta chains drawn from one sample of a study of cytomegalovirus exposure and HLA in healthy donors. TCRdb's copy holds only in-frame clones and misses some; the assay was immunoSEQ multiplex PCR. This table holds 150,000 to 200,000 clones, approximately 80% found once. The sequenced sample was PBMCs. Receptor source: a man between 18 and 29 years old in good health and CMV-seropositive. Each CDR3 is given with its conserved first and last residue.

TRBV27,TRBJ2-7,CASTSRTGAEQYF
TRBV29-1,TRBJ1-1,CSVSGMNTEAFF
TRBV19,TRBJ1-5,CASRPRGNSNQPQHF
TRBV20-1,TRBJ1-2,CSALDRDGYTF
TRBV19,TRBJ2-5,CASSIGLAETQYF
TRBV5-1,TRBJ1-1,CASSPGGSLNTEAFF
TRBV28,TRBJ2-3,CASTTPALGTDTQYF
TRBV30,TRBJ2-1,CAWSPLPGLAAYNEQFF
TRBV19,TRBJ1-2,CASSITGEDGYTF
TRBV29-1,TRBJ2-1,CSVATGSSYNEQFF
TRBV6-4,TRBJ1-1,CASRKGANTEAFF
TRBV9,TRBJ1-4,CASSVVSPGQYEKLFF
TRBV6-4,TRBJ2-5,CASNSPETQYF
TRBV2,TRBJ2-2,CASTGLNTGELFF
TRBV28,TRBJ1-5,CASRPFQGTTQPQHF
TRBV30,TRBJ1-6,CAWRRVGGTGDNSPLHF
TRBV5-4,TRBJ2-1,CASSSTTTNLLNEQFF
TRBV6-4,TRBJ1-1,CASSRGGGTEAFF
TRBV6-1,TRBJ1-1,CASSETGGGTEAFF
TRBV28,TRBJ1-2,CASSAPASEVYGYTF
TRBV19,TRBJ2-7,CASSRTSGSSYEQYF
TRBV29-1,TRBJ1-2,CSVDRDYGYTF
TRBV5-6,TRBJ1-5,CASSSGDRASNQPQHF
TRBV30,TRBJ2-2,CAWDQGGTGELFF
TRBV6-5,TRBJ2-2,CASRTRGDTGELFF
TRBV18,TRBJ1-5,CASSTQGRWQPQHF
TRBV7-9,TRBJ1-1,CASSTGGSGTEAFF
TRBV7-9,TRBJ2-1,CASSSERLAGGLGNEQFF
TRBV5-4,TRBJ1-5,CASSPDRGVGQPQHF
TRBV15,TRBJ2-5,CATSRAGTGQETQYF
TRBV15,TRBJ2-1,CATSRGASGIKFF
TRBV19,TRBJ1-2,CASSIPGGYTF
TRBV7-3,TRBJ2-2,CASSPGTSLNTGELFF
TRBV6-1,TRBJ2-5,CASSEGAGQLETQYF
TRBV18,TRBJ2-7,CASSPRRGGPSYEQYF
TRBV18,TRBJ2-1,CASSPVVVAVFSYNEQFF
TRBV28,TRBJ2-5,CASSSIVPGQGQAETQYF
TRBV15,TRBJ1-4,CATSLKPGAPNEKLFF
TRBV18,TRBJ2-2,CASSQRDYNTGELFF
TRBV7-8,TRBJ2-1,CASSPTLAGASNEQFF
TRBV27,TRBJ2-2,CASSLSSRVVGELFF
TRBV7-2,TRBJ2-7,CASSLGGAGVAYEQYF
TRBV10-3,TRBJ2-7,CAISESGRGTGEQYF
TRBV5-6,TRBJ1-1,CASSLALQPEAFF
TRBV7-9,TRBJ1-2,CASSLQGDYGYTF
TRBV27,TRBJ1-4,CASSLLGDSLLFF
TRBV27,TRBJ2-7,CASRTGTSYEQYF
TRBV6-5,TRBJ2-1,CASSSGQGRKFF
TRBV28,TRBJ2-2,CASSPGTATNTGELFF
TRBV30,TRBJ1-1,CASYDTFEAFF
TRBV11-2,TRBJ2-7,CASSPLTGSAYEQYF
TRBV27,TRBJ2-7,CASSATLTGDYEQYF
TRBV4-3,TRBJ2-7,CASSQDLGDRTHEQYF